This T cell receptor beta chain was sequenced during a study of T cells expressing NK-cell markers. The wider study: Sorted CD3+CD56-NKG2C+, CD3+CD56+NKG2C+ and CD3+CD56+NKG2C- T cells supplied the TCR beta repertoires. The sequencing cohort of eight donors included seven HCMV-seropositive individuals and one seronegative individual.

For this clonotype: Its target is unknown.

This CDR3 spans 15 amino acids. UMI-tagged 5'RACE template switching yielded the TCR beta cDNA. TCRdb re-called the 5' RACE reads and shows each CDR3 protein once, DNA omitted. The repertoire shows 200,000 to 300,000 distinct CDR3 sequences; the top ten hold roughly 4.2%. General study points: Where four donors were concerned, these clonotypes also led the CD3+CD56-NKG2C+ fraction.

This receptor was obtained from a woman aged 18-70 years in good health. Material: blood T cells: a sorted CD56 or NKG2C T cell subset, CD4+ or CD8+ T cells, or bulk PBMC T cells (not recorded which). This chain uses TRBV12-3 or TRBV12-4 with TRBJ2-7; TCRdb's D gene call, TRBD2, goes unchecked for lack of DNA. Here the CDR3 reads CASRQTSGPSYEQYF.